This TCR beta chain appears in the sequencing data of a study of cytomegalovirus exposure and HLA in healthy donors (dated by TCRdb to about 2017). As for the study more broadly: An earlier analysis of approximately 640 of the donors reported more than 250 Gb of sequence data and more than 90 million unique TCR beta sequences from some 180 million T cells. Approximately 310 gigabases of sequencing data and around 80 million unique TCR sequences made up an early release that covered 500 to 650 HLA-typed donors. Among the approximately 400 genotyped donors, under 90% belonged to the genetic ancestry cluster associated with self-reported Caucasian donors. The aim of the study was to test whether cataloging public T cell receptors could identify signatures of past pathogen exposure. The study used immunosequencing to profile the T cell repertoires of several hundred subjects and linked those repertoires to cytomegalovirus serostatus. Besides the first cohort of 666 subjects, a separate validation cohort made up of over 100 different subjects was used. To predict cytomegalovirus infection status, the study brought together high-throughput TCR immunosequencing, statistical association of individual TCRs with disease status, and machine learning. A later analysis re-analyzed previously published TCR beta repertoires from 500 to 700 donors and added high-resolution HLA genotyping to study TCR occurrence patterns. In the later analysis, no new phenotypic data were used to find candidate immune exposures; instead, reliance was placed on TCR beta sequences and their occurrence across donors. An earlier analysis of approximately 580 of the donors used high-throughput TCR beta sequencing to judge whether each TCR beta V gene segment behaved as functional or pseudogenic. Alongside the repertoire data, information on donor age, sex, ethnicity and CMV serostatus was compiled. A later genetic analysis took genome-wide SNP genotypes for about three fifths of the roughly 670 donors and used that subset as a discovery cohort. All discovery cohort repertoires had been generated using a single sequencing platform. Class I and class II HLA loci were covered by the typing at four-digit resolution. Typing coverage differed by locus: A, B, C, DRB1 and DQB1 were typed in roughly 620-630 donors, DQA1 in roughly 510, DPA1 in around 610, and DPB1 in just under 480. Four or five DR-DQ haplotypes were handled as single units for association and clustering because linkage in the cohort was strong. Among 398 genotyped donors of the cohort, an average of about 240,000 unique TCR beta nucleotide sequences were sequenced per donor, 15% to 20% of them non-productive. Here is what the overall study found, with its caveats: A later analysis found that HLA-associated TCR beta chains were more clonally expanded and had lower generation probabilities than equally common non-associated chains. HLA typing was unavailable for some donors at each locus, so association tests used only the typed subset. The sequencing pipeline was judged likely to have produced a cluster of highly shared sequence variants as a technical artifact. Compared with the approximately 710-donor mean, donors in an Asian-associated ancestry cluster had fewer N-insertions in productive TCRs, according to a later genetic analysis. The authors suggested that the approach could potentially be generalized to other disease states and immunological phenotypes. A later analysis found that most CMV-associated TCR beta chains appeared HLA-restricted, with HLA associations seemingly driven largely by CMV exposure. In an earlier analysis of 587 of the donors, most TCR beta V segments were observed in productive rearrangements about 87% or about 30% of the time, broadly matching IMGT annotations. The presence/absence analyses assumed that sequencing depth was roughly uniform across donors, and that assumption may not be true. The only immune exposure information available for the cohort was CMV serostatus. The study listed around 160 TCR beta chains as associated with cytomegalovirus. In a later analysis, around 17,000 TCR beta sequences were associated with specific HLA alleles at a false discovery rate of 0.05. Most TCR sequences were seen in very few donors, while some public TCRs were found in many individuals. The classifier was reported to diagnose cytomegalovirus status with high specificity and sensitivity in both the original cohort and the validation cohort. In vitro tests confirmed that a few of the cytomegalovirus-associated TCR beta chains recognize cytomegalovirus antigens. V-gene and J-gene trimming of TCR beta chains was associated with a missense DCLRE1C variant in a later genetic analysis, and the association was replicated in an independent cohort. The earlier analysis of approximately 590 of the donors excluded fewer than 20 rarely observed V segments, including chromosome 9 orphons, because counts were too low. In a later analysis, TCR association rates were found to vary across HLA loci, with the most associated TCRs seen for DRB1 alleles and the fewest for HLA-C alleles. According to a later analysis, parvovirus B19, influenza, CMV and Epstein-Barr virus appeared linked to several top co-occurrence clusters. A further reported finding was that TCR beta sequences accurately predicted the HLA-A and HLA-B alleles for most subjects in the first cohort. When HLA alleles, especially DR and DQ, strongly co-occurred, attributing TCR associations to individual alleles was difficult. In this cohort, only TCR beta chains were sequenced, and detectable features were limited by the absence of alpha or paired-chain data. Correlated functional status among segregating V segments might reflect linkage disequilibrium, but an unknown experimental factor could not be ruled out.

The cohort comprised fewer than 750 healthy bone marrow donors. Cohort members were all nominally healthy when sampled, although unrecorded immune exposures were likely present. The donor was CMV seronegative and was included in the group of a few hundred seronegative cohort members. A peripheral blood sample was provided by each donor, and peripheral blood mononuclear cells were used for TCR beta sequencing. Genomic DNA was extracted from the blood cell samples with the Qiagen DNeasy Blood Extraction Kit. The method behind the library was the immunoSEQ multiplex PCR assay. For the multiplex PCR, a mixture combining 60 forward primers for TCR Vbeta segments and 13 reverse primers for TCR Jbeta segments was used. A multiplex PCR assay on genomic DNA amplified the CDR3 region of rearranged TCR beta genes. The amplified TCR beta libraries were sequenced on the Illumina HiSeq System as 87-base-pair reads. The original pipeline was this. A later analysis counted tens of millions of unique TCR beta chains across the 650 to 700 repertoires, and some 11 million of these chains were shared by at least two donors. To remove PCR and sequencing errors, raw reads were error-corrected and collapsed into unique sequences using a nearest-neighbor algorithm that merged closely related sequences. Alignment of CDR3 sequences to IMGT reference sequences was used to assign V, D and J gene segments. Each retained sequence needed at least a six-nucleotide match to both a V gene segment and a J gene segment. A rearrangement was called productive if the CDR3 had no stop codons and remained in frame with V and J, and every other rearrangement was called non-productive. CDR3 was defined by IMGT convention, running from the second conserved V-encoded cysteine to the conserved J-encoded phenylalanine. The earlier analysis of about 610 of the donors excluded any sequence lacking an unambiguous match to a single V gene segment. An earlier analysis of around 600 of the donors classified V segments as functional when productive rearrangements were above 56.7% and as segregating when the standard deviation between donors was above 5%. To diagnose cytomegalovirus status from the catalog of TCR beta chain sequences, a statistical classification framework was built. V and J gene assignment, in a later analysis, came from comparing TCR nucleotide sequences with IMGT/GENE-DB human TR gene sequences. A later analysis assigned CDR3 sequences and most-parsimonious VDJ recombination scenarios with the TCRdist pipeline. A later analysis defined each TCR beta chain by its CDR3 amino acid sequence plus V-gene family, and excluded reads lacking a unique V-gene family. As a way to deal with suspected cross-contamination and a sequencing artifact, a later analysis dropped 500 to 700 nucleotide sequences that were highly shared and had low generation probability. In a later analysis, a clonal expansion index was calculated for each public chain from normalized within-repertoire ranks of inferred template counts. In a later analysis, generation probabilities were computed with a VDJ recombination model fitted to out-of-frame rearrangements, and the resulting probabilities were checked against IGoR. Hypergeometric tests were used in a later analysis to score TCR-TCR, TCR-HLA and TCR-CMV co-occurrence, with a repertoire-size bias correction applied to the TCR pairs. False discovery rates were estimated in a later analysis by permuting HLA or CMV assignments 20 times. In a later analysis, co-occurring TCRs were grouped using DBSCAN, and TCRdist sequence similarity was added for clustering within HLA-allele-positive subsets. Repertoires with fewer than 30,000 or more than 120,000 public chains were left out of co-occurrence clustering, as were about 5 repertoires with anomalous nucleotide sharing. The source is immuneACCESS, and TCRdb retained only in-frame sequences with V and J called. Part of the clones is not carried over; for the studies checked, unresolved V genes explain less than half of this, and the remainder is unexplained. For V, J and clone size, that table is used; D and trimming come from the DNA. This sample is represented by some 150,000 clones; over 60% of them were singletons. The ten largest clones capture 2.5% to 3% of the sample.

Note on this clone: This clone's antigen is unknown. The input lacks base qualities; no much larger clone sits a single base away.

The clonotype comes from a woman aged 25 to 39 in good health and CMV-seronegative. The sample comprised PBMCs.

The CDR3 region has the sequence CASARDNSYNEQFF. The sequenced DNA: TGCGCCAGCGCACGAGACAACTCCTACAATGAGCAGTTCTTC. In this chain, TRBV4-1 is recombined with TRBJ2-1, with the D gene uncertain. According to the germline V gene, CDR1 reads MGHRA and CDR2 reads YSYEKL. The V and J ends are trimmed by 8 bases and 0 bases, leaving 11 bases between them. From the cysteine up to the phenylalanine, the CDR3 has a length of 14 residues. Only CDR3 DNA is held: 42 bases, read in frame from base 1.